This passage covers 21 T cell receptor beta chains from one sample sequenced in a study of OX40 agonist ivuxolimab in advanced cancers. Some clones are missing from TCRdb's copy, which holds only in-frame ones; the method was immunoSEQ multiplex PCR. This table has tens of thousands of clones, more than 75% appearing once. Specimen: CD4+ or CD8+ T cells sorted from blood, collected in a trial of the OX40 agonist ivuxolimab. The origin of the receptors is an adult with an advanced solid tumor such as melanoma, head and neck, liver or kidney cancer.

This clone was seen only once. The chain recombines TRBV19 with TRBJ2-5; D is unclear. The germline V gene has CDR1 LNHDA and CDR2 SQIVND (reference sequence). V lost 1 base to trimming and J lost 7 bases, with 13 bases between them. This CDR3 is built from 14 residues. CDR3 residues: CASSIVGSKATQYF. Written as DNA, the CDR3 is TGTGCCAGTAGTATAGTAGGATCCAAGGCGACCCAGTACTTC.

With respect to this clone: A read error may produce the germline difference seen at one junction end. The CDR3 DNA reads TGTGCCATCAGTGAGTCCCCGGACAGCCGGGCTTCACCCCTCCACTTT. It is translated as CAISESPDSRASPLHF. This chain joins TRBV6-4 and TRBJ1-6, with D perhaps TRBD1 (6 bases). The CDR3 is 16 residues long. In germline, CDR1 is MRHNA, CDR2 SNTAGT.

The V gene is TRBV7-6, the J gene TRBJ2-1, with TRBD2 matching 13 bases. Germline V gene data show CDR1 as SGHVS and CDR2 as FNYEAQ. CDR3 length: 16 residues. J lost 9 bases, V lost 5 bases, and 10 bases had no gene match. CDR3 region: CASSPRSGLAGIEQFF. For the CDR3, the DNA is TGTGCCAGCAGCCCTAGATCGGGACTAGCGGGGATTGAGCAGTTCTTC.

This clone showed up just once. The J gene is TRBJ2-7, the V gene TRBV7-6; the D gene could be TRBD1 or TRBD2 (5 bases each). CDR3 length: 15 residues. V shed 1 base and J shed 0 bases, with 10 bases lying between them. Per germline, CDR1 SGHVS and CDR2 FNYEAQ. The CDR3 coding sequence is TGTGCCAGCAGCTTAGGAGGGACGCTCTCCTACGAGCAGTACTTC. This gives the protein CASSLGGTLSYEQYF.

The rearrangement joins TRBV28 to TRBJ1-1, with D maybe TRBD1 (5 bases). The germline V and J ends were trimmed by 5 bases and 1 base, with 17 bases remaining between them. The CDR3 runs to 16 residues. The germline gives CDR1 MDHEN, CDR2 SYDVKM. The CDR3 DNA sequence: TGTGCCAGCAGTCCTTTGAGGGCAGGGACGAACACTGAAGCTTTCTTT. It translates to CASSPLRAGTNTEAFF.

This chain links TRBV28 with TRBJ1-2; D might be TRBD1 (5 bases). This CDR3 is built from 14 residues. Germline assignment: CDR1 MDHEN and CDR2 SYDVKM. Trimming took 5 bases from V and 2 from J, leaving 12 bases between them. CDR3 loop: CASSPLGGNYGYTF. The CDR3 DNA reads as TGTGCCAGCAGTCCCTTGGGGGGGAACTATGGCTACACCTTC.

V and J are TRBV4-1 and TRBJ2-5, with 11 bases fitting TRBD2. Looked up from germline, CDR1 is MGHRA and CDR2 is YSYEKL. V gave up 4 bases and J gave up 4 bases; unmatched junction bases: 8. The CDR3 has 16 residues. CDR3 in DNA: TGCGCCAGCAGCCTCCGGGGACTAGCGGAGTCAGAGACCCAGTACTTC. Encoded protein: CASSLRGLAESETQYF.

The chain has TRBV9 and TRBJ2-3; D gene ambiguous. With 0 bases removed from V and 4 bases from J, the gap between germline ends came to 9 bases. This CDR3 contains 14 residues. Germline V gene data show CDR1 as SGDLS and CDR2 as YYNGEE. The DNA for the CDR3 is TGTGCCAGCAGCGTAGAGCCGCTTGCAGATACGCAGTATTTT. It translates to CASSVEPLADTQYF.

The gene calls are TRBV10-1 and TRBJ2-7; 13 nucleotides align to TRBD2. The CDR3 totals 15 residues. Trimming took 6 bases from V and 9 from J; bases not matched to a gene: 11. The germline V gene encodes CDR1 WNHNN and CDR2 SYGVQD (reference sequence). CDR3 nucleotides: TGCGCCAGCAGCCCCAATACTAGCGGGGGGGGTCGGCAGTACTTC. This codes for CASSPNTSGGGRQYF.

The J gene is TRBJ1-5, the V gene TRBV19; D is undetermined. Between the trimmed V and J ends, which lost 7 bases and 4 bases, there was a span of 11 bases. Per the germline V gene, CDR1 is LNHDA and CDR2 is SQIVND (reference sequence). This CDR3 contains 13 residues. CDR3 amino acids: CASNKGRNQPQHF. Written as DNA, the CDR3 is TGTGCCAGTAATAAAGGGAGGAATCAGCCCCAGCATTTT.

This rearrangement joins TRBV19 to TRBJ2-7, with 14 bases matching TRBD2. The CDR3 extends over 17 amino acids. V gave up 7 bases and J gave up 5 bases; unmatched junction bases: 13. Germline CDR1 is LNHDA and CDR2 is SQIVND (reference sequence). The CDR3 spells CASKQTGTSGSFHEQYF. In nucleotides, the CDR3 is TGTGCCAGTAAACAGACCGGGACTAGCGGGAGTTTTCACGAGCAGTACTTC.

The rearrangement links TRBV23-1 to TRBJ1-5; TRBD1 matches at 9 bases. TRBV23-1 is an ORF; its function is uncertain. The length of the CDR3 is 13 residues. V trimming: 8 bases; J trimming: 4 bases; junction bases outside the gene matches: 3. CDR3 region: CASGGTGNQPQHF. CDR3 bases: TGCGCCAGCGGAGGGACAGGGAATCAGCCCCAGCATTTT.

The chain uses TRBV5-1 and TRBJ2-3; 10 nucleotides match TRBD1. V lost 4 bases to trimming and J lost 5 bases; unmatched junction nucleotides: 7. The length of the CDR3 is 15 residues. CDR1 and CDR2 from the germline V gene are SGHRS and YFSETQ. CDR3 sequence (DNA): TGCGCCAGCAGCGCGCGGGGGGACAGGGGAGATACGCAGTATTTT. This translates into CASSARGDRGDTQYF.

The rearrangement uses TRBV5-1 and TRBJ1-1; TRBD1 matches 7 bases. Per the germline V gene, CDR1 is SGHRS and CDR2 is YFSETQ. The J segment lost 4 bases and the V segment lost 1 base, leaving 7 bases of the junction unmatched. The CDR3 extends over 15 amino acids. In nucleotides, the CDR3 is TGCGCCAGCAGCTTGACACAGGGGCAGCGCACTGAAGCTTTCTTT. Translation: CASSLTQGQRTEAFF.

The CDR3 nucleotides read TGTGCCAGCGGCCCTAGCGGGAGTGATGATACGCAGTATTTT. Its protein is CASGPSGSDDTQYF. This chain uses TRBV2 with TRBJ2-3, with 10 bases matching TRBD2. The J segment lost 6 bases and the V segment lost 8 bases, leaving 8 bases of the junction unmatched. This CDR3 is 14 amino acids long. Germline V gene sequence: CDR1 SNHLY, CDR2 FYNNEI.

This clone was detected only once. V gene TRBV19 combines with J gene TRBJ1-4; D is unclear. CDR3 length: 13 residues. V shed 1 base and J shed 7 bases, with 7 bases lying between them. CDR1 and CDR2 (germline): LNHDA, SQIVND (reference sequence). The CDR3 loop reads CASSIGGSEKLFF. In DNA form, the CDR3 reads TGTGCCAGTAGTATAGGAGGGAGTGAAAAACTGTTTTTT. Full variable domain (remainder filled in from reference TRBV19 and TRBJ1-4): DGGITQSPKYLFRKEGQNVTLSCEQNLNHDAMYWYRQDPGQGLRLIYYSQIVNDFQKGDIAEGYSVSREKKESFPLTVTSAQKNPTAFYLCASSIGGSEKLFFGSGTQLSVL.

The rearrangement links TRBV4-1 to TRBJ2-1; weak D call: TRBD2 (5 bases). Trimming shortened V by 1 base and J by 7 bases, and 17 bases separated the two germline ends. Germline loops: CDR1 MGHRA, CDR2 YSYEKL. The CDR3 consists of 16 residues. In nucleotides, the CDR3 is TGCGCCAGCAGCCAAGCCTGGAGTGGGAGTGGTAATGAGCAGTTCTTC. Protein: CASSQAWSGSGNEQFF.

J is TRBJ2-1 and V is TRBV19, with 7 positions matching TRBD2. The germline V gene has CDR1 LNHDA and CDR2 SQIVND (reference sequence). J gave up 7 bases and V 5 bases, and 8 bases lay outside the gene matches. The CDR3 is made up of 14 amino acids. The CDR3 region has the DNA TGTGCCAGTAGTCCTCTGGGGAGGGCAAATGAGCAGTTCTTC. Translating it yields CASSPLGRANEQFF.

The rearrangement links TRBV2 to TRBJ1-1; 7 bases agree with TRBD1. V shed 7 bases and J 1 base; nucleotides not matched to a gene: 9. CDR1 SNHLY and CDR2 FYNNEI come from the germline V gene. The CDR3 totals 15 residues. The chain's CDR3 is CASTERDRRNTEAFF. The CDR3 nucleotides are TGTGCCAGCACCGAAAGGGACAGAAGGAACACTGAAGCTTTCTTT.

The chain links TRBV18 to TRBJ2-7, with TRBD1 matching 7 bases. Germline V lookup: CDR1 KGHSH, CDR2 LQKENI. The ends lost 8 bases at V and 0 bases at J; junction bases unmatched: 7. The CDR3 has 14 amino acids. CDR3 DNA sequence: TGTGCCAGCCGACGGACAGGACCCTCCTACGAGCAGTACTTC. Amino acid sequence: CASRRTGPSYEQYF.

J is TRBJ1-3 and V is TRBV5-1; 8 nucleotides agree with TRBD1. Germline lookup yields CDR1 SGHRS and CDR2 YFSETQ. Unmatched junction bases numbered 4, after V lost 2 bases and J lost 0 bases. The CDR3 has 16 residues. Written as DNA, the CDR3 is TGCGCCAGCAGCTTAGCCGGACAGGGCTCTGGAAACACCATATATTTT. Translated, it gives CASSLAGQGSGNTIYF.